One and the same sample provided the 27 T cell receptor beta chains below, sequenced in a study of HIV-infected patients and healthy controls (dated by TCRdb to between 2012 and 2015). Library preparation employed 5' RACE. Instrument on record: Illumina MiSeq. 400 to 550 ng RNA was reverse transcribed with SuperScript III using primers against the alpha and beta constant regions. Alpha and beta chain libraries were generated separately via chain-specific third strand synthesis with multiplexing indices. TCRdb trimmed the raw reads at Q25, called clones with MiXCR and kept productive beta chains. Records with the same CDR3 protein are collapsed into one entry carrying the most frequent genes and DNA. The sample data list about 18,000 distinct CDR3 sequences, and around 10% of these were observed just once. The ten biggest clones cover more than 2.5% of the sample. Since whole blood was used without any cell fractionation, the repertoire reflected all peripheral T cells in unsorted form.

Sequenced input: blood. All receptors come from an adult in good health.

This clonotype has at least ten counts. This chain joins TRBV20-1 and TRBJ1-4; D gene uncertain. Germline-derived CDR1 and CDR2 are DFQATT and SNEGSKA (reference sequence). This CDR3 has 13 amino acids. Trimming removed 1 base at V and 7 bases at J, with 10 bases between. Here the CDR3 reads CSARAGSREKLFF. The CDR3 coding sequence is TGCAGTGCTAGAGCGGGGTCTCGTGAAAAACTGTTTTTT.

In this sample, this clonotype turned up many times. V and J are TRBV29-1 and TRBJ2-3; TRBD1 aligns across 7 bases. This CDR3 comprises 13 residues. Unmatched junction bases numbered 4, after V lost 6 bases and J lost 1 base. The germline CDR1 and CDR2 sequences are SQVTM and ANQGSEA. The CDR3 loop reads CSVRQGGTDTQYF. CDR3 sequence (DNA): TGCAGCGTCCGACAGGGAGGCACAGATACGCAGTATTTT.

This clonotype is medium-sized in the sample. The chain uses TRBV20-1 and TRBJ2-3, with 7 positions matching TRBD2. The germline CDR1 and CDR2 sequences are DFQATT and SNEGSKA (reference sequence). The ends lost 5 bases at V and 1 base at J; junction bases unmatched: 9. This CDR3 contains 15 residues. The CDR3 sequence: CSAGRRESGTDTQYF. The CDR3 region has the DNA TGCAGTGCTGGACGGCGGGAGAGTGGCACAGATACGCAGTATTTT.

At least ten counts were recorded for this clonotype. The chain has TRBV4-3 and TRBJ2-2, with D possibly matching TRBD2 (5 bases). V dropped 2 bases and J dropped 0 bases, with 7 bases sitting between them. The CDR3 sequence is 15 residues long. CDR1 LGHNA and CDR2 YSLEER come from the germline V gene. The CDR3 sequence: CASSQRGTNTGELFF. In DNA, the CDR3 is TGCGCCAGCAGCCAAAGAGGGACGAACACCGGGGAGCTGTTTTTT.

This clonotype was recorded many times. The rearrangement uses TRBV10-3 and TRBJ2-7; 7 bases match TRBD2. From germline, CDR1 is ENHRY and CDR2 SYGVKD. The CDR3 covers 15 residues. J lost 4 bases, V lost 0 bases, and 6 bases had no gene match. The CDR3 sequence is CAISESFGGRYEQYF. The DNA of the CDR3 is TGTGCCATCAGTGAGTCGTTCGGGGGGAGGTACGAGCAGTACTTC.

In this sample, this clonotype turned up many times. The V and J genes are TRBV12-3 or TRBV12-4 and TRBJ2-3; TRBD1 agrees at 8 bases. The J segment lost 5 bases and the V segment lost 7 bases, leaving 2 bases of the junction unmatched. This CDR3 spans 12 amino acids. CDR3 in amino acids: CASKTGVDTQYF. The CDR3 nucleotides read TGTGCCAGCAAGACAGGGGTAGATACGCAGTATTTT.

This clonotype was recorded at least ten times. This chain connects TRBV28 to TRBJ2-1; 15 positions match TRBD2. Germline CDR1 and CDR2: MDHEN and SYDVKM. This CDR3 spans 20 amino acids. The ends lost 6 bases at V and 2 bases at J; junction bases unmatched: 14. DNA for the CDR3: TGTGCCAGCAGGCCCACCTTGGGGACTAGCGGGAGGAAGGCCTACAATGAGCAGTTCTTC. Its translation is CASRPTLGTSGRKAYNEQFF.

The sample holds many counts of this clonotype. This chain links TRBV4-1 with TRBJ2-3; D unresolved. Looked up from germline, CDR1 is MGHRA and CDR2 is YSYEKL. The V gene lost 1 base and the J gene lost 4 bases, with 12 bases spanning the gap. This CDR3 comprises 15 residues. For the CDR3, the DNA is TGCGCCAGCAGCCAAGGCGCTAATGGGGCAGATACGCAGTATTTT. Its translation is CASSQGANGADTQYF.

The chain recombines TRBV28 with TRBJ2-5; D remains unclear. The V gene's germline CDR1 is MDHEN and CDR2 SYDVKM. V lost 5 bases to trimming and J lost 2 bases, with 6 bases between them. This CDR3 region has 12 residues. Here the CDR3 reads CASSRKQETQYF. CDR3 in DNA: TGTGCCAGCAGTCGAAAACAAGAGACCCAGTACTTC.

This clonotype was seen repeatedly, ten times or more. This chain connects TRBV7-2 to TRBJ2-5; D tentatively fits TRBD1 or TRBD2 (6 bases each). Per germline, CDR1 SGHTA and CDR2 FQGNSA. V dropped 1 base and J dropped 2 bases, with 8 bases sitting between them. The CDR3 sequence is 14 residues long. DNA for the CDR3: TGTGCCAGCAGCTTAGAGGGGGGACAAGAGACCCAGTACTTC. The encoded protein is CASSLEGGQETQYF. Drawing the rest from reference TRBV7-2 and TRBJ2-5, the complete variable domain is GAGVSQSPSNKVTEKGKDVELRCDPISGHTALYWYRQSLGQGLEFLIYFQGNSAPDKSGLPSDRFSAERTGGSVSTLTIQRTQQEDSAVYLCASSLEGGQETQYFGPGTRLLVL.

In its sample, this clonotype ranks as medium-sized. The chain has TRBV11-2 and TRBJ2-1, with D possibly being TRBD1 (6 bases). V was cut by 3 bases and J by 2 bases, with 20 bases left in between. The CDR3 consists of 18 residues. Germline CDR1 is SGHAT and CDR2 is FQNNGV. CDR3 sequence reads: CASSFLGATRVPYNEQFF. In nucleotides, the CDR3 is TGTGCCAGCAGCTTTCTGGGGGCAACTAGGGTCCCCTACAATGAGCAGTTCTTC.

The sample holds many counts of this clonotype. The chain has TRBV6-5 and TRBJ1-2; a possible D gene is TRBD1 (6 bases). V shed 5 bases and J shed 2 bases, with 9 bases lying between them. This CDR3 comprises 13 residues. Germline V gene sequence: CDR1 MNHEY, CDR2 SVGAGI. CDR3 sequence (DNA): TGTGCCAGCAGTGGACAGTCAAACTATGGCTACACCTTC. Protein sequence: CASSGQSNYGYTF.

This clonotype was counted at least ten times. The J gene is TRBJ1-1, the V gene TRBV12-5; the match to TRBD1 covers 8 bases. Germline CDR1 reads LGHNT; CDR2 reads FRNRAP. J lost 1 base, V lost 5 bases, and 6 bases had no gene match. This CDR3 region has 15 residues. Here the CDR3 DNA reads TGTGCTAGTGGTCCTTCAGGGGGCGCGAACACTGAAGCTTTCTTT. It yields the protein CASGPSGGANTEAFF. Full variable domain (remainder filled in from reference TRBV12-5 and TRBJ1-1): DARVTQTPRHKVTEMGQEVTMRCQPILGHNTVFWYRQTMMQGLELLAYFRNRAPLDDSGMPKDRFSAEMPDATLATLKIQPSEPRDSAVYFCASGPSGGANTEAFFGQGTRLTVV.

By sample fraction, this clonotype is medium-sized. The rearrangement links TRBV6-2 or TRBV6-3 to TRBJ2-7; 10 bases are a match to TRBD1. Looked up from germline, CDR1 is MNHEY and CDR2 is SVGEGT. The V gene end was trimmed by 6 bases and the J gene end by 4 bases; junction bases not matched to a gene: 9. The CDR3 sequence is 15 residues long. The CDR3 DNA reads as TGTGCCAGCAGAGATCCGGGACAGGGGAAGTACGAGCAGTACTTC. Amino acid sequence: CASRDPGQGKYEQYF.

This clonotype was seen ten or more times. V usage is TRBV6-2 or TRBV6-3 and J usage is TRBJ2-2; 7 bases match TRBD2. The V gene end was trimmed by 6 bases and the J gene end by 6 bases; junction bases not matched to a gene: 4. From germline, CDR1 is MNHEY and CDR2 SVGEGT. The CDR3 runs to 13 residues. The DNA for the CDR3 is TGTGCCAGCAGGAAGACTAGCCCCGGGGAGCTGTTTTTT. Protein: CASRKTSPGELFF.

This clonotype was observed at least ten times. This chain uses TRBV29-1 with TRBJ2-7; 8 bases are a match to TRBD1. The CDR3 runs to 14 residues. Germline-derived CDR1 and CDR2 are SQVTM and ANQGSEA. After removal of 6 bases from V and 4 bases from J, the junction contained 11 bases not matched to a gene. CDR3 DNA: TGCAGCGTCGCCTGGGGACAGGTCGGTTACGAGCAGTACTTC. It translates to CSVAWGQVGYEQYF.

This clonotype was counted ten times or more. CDR3 amino acids: CASSPGFVSGANVLTF. CDR3 bases: TGTGCCAGCAGCCCCGGGTTTGTCTCTGGGGCCAACGTCCTGACTTTC. This rearrangement joins TRBV11-2 to TRBJ2-6, with unresolved D. Per the germline V gene, CDR1 is SGHAT and CDR2 is FQNNGV. V lost 5 bases to trimming and J lost 0 bases, with 11 bases between them. This CDR3 has 16 amino acids.

This clonotype appeared many times. The rearrangement links TRBV11-1 to TRBJ2-5, with D unresolved. CDR3 size: 17 residues. V lost 2 bases and J lost 5, with 21 bases in between. CDR1 and CDR2 (germline): SGHAT, FQDESV (reference sequence). CDR3 sequence (DNA): TGTGCCAGCAGCTTACCATTTCGGGCCTTTCCCTTGGAGACCCAGTACTTC. Its protein product is CASSLPFRAFPLETQYF.

The rearrangement uses TRBV20-1 and TRBJ2-3, with TRBD2 matching 12 bases. The ends lost 5 bases at V and 0 bases at J; junction bases unmatched: 3. Germline lookup yields CDR1 DFQATT and CDR2 SNEGSKA (reference sequence). The CDR3 consists of 15 residues. DNA for the CDR3: TGCAGTGCTCCCGGGACTAGCGGGAGCACAGATACGCAGTATTTT. This gives the protein CSAPGTSGSTDTQYF.

This clonotype was recorded a few times. V and J are TRBV7-2 and TRBJ2-1; 10 bases map to TRBD2. Per germline, CDR1 SGHTA and CDR2 FQGNSA. The V segment lost 5 bases and the J segment 9 bases; nucleotides outside the gene matches: 16. This CDR3 region has 17 residues. CDR3 coding DNA: TGTGCCAGCAGCATAGGGAGACCAGCGGGAGGGCCGCCTGAGCAGTTCTTC. Translating gives CASSIGRPAGGPPEQFF.

This clonotype was seen repeatedly, ten times or more. The gene calls are TRBV15 and TRBJ2-3; the D gene is possibly TRBD1 (5 bases). V was cut by 0 bases and J by 3 bases, with 13 bases left in between. Germline CDR1 and CDR2: LNHNV and YYDKDF (reference sequence). CDR3 size: 16 residues. This CDR3 reads CATSRDHRKGTDTQYF. The CDR3 DNA is TGTGCCACCAGCAGAGATCACCGGAAGGGGACAGATACGCAGTATTTT.

This chain joins TRBV7-2 and TRBJ2-7, with D maybe TRBD2 (5 bases). CDR1 is SGHTA and CDR2 is FQGNSA in the germline V gene. V lost 5 bases and J 4 bases, leaving 15 bases between the germline ends. CDR3 length equals 14 residues. The CDR3 is CASSHTSGAYEQYF. In DNA form, the CDR3 reads TGTGCCAGCAGCCACACAAGCGGAGCGTACGAGCAGTACTTC.

By proportion, this clonotype is medium-sized. V is TRBV9 and J is TRBJ2-3, with D tentatively TRBD2 (5 bases). Per germline, CDR1 SGDLS and CDR2 YYNGEE. The CDR3 is 15 amino acids. Trimming shortened V by 2 bases and J by 3 bases, and 13 bases separated the two germline ends. The CDR3 reads CASSVNNGVTDTQYF. In DNA form, the CDR3 reads TGTGCCAGCAGCGTCAATAACGGGGTGACAGATACGCAGTATTTT. Full variable domain (remainder filled in from reference TRBV9 and TRBJ2-3): DSGVTQTPKHLITATGQRVTLRCSPRSGDLSVYWYQQSLDQGLQFLIQYYNGEERAKGNILERFSAQQFPDLHSELNLSSLELGDSALYFCASSVNNGVTDTQYFGPGTRLTVL.

This clonotype was observed many times. CDR3 sequence (DNA): TGTGCCAGCAGCCCGGGGGGACTCCGATACCAAGAGACCCAGTACTTC. Residues: CASSPGGLRYQETQYF. The chain uses TRBV7-3 and TRBJ2-5, with 7 bases matching TRBD2. Trimming took 5 bases from V and 0 from J; bases not matched to a gene: 9. Germline V gene lookup returns CDR1 SGHTA and CDR2 FQGTGA. CDR3 length equals 16 residues.

This clonotype showed up many times. Sequence at one end of the junction differs from germline and may be a read error. The chain links TRBV12-3 or TRBV12-4 to TRBJ2-7, with TRBD2 matching over 8 bases. This CDR3 spans 12 amino acids. The CDR3 reads CASSGPQGTRTF. The CDR3 DNA follows: TGTGCCAGCTCAGGACCCCAAGGGACTAGAACCTTC.

This clonotype was seen many times. The V gene is TRBV18, the J gene TRBJ1-1; no definite D call. V was pared by 4 bases and J by 3 bases, with 12 bases between. There are 14 residues in the CDR3. Germline CDR1 is KGHSH and CDR2 is LQKENI. The CDR3 reads CASSLADSDTEAFF. The CDR3 DNA follows: TGTGCCAGCTCACTCGCCGACTCGGACACTGAAGCTTTCTTT.

In its sample, this clonotype is medium-sized. The CDR3 nucleotides read TGTGCCAGCAGCTCCACAGATACGCAGTATTTT. Residues: CASSSTDTQYF. This rearrangement joins TRBV7-6 to TRBJ2-3; D not certain. CDR1 SGHVS and CDR2 FNYEAQ come from the germline V gene. This CDR3 region has 11 residues. The V and J ends lost 4 bases and 2 bases respectively, with 1 base between them.